These 14 T cell receptor beta chains were sequenced from one sample in a study of response to subunit inactivated influenza vaccine. TCRdb used MiXCR to reprocess the RT-PCR reads, holding one entry per CDR3 protein. This table has a few hundred thousand distinct CDR3 sequences, approximately 11% appearing once. The specimen comprised PBMCs from blood, sampled roughly 47 days after vaccination. Receptor source: a man aged 50 to 60 who received an inactivated influenza vaccine.

This CDR3 reads CSAPQGALHNEQFF. The CDR3 DNA sequence: TGCAGTGCACCGCAGGGGGCCCTACACAATGAGCAGTTCTTC. The chain carries TRBV20-1 and TRBJ2-1, with TRBD1 matching 8 bases. The CDR3 sequence is 14 residues long. V lost 6 bases, J lost 5 bases, and 9 bases stayed unmatched. Germline-derived CDR1 and CDR2 are DFQATT and SNEGSKA (reference sequence).

This chain connects TRBV7-6 to TRBJ2-5; no clear D gene. Germline V gene sequence: CDR1 SGHVS, CDR2 FNYEAQ. CDR3 size: 15 residues. V lost 5 bases, J lost 5 bases, and 18 bases lay in between. In nucleotides, the CDR3 is TGTGCCAGCAGCCCAGCGCGACAACCGCGGGAGACCCAGTACTTC. Translation: CASSPARQPRETQYF.

The chain couples TRBV15 to TRBJ2-1; weak D call: TRBD2 (6 bases). The CDR3 contains 16 residues. The germline V gene encodes CDR1 LNHNV and CDR2 YYDKDF (reference sequence). V shed 0 bases and J shed 0 bases, with 9 bases lying between them. The CDR3 is CATSRDRRDSYNEQFF. CDR3 DNA: TGTGCCACCAGCAGAGATCGGCGGGACTCCTACAATGAGCAGTTCTTC.

There are many counts of this clonotype. CDR3 sequence: CASSSLGHTGELFF. The CDR3 coding sequence is TGTGCCAGCAGCTCGCTTGGGCACACCGGGGAGCTGTTTTTT. J is TRBJ2-2 and V is TRBV5-6; D gene ambiguous. The V and J ends lost 3 bases and 3 bases respectively, with 9 bases between them. Germline CDR1 SGHDT, CDR2 YYEEEE. The CDR3 totals 14 residues.

This clonotype was seen only a few times. The rearrangement joins TRBV7-2 to TRBJ2-1; the match to TRBD2 covers 9 bases. This CDR3 spans 15 amino acids. Losses at the gene ends were 5 bases for V and 9 bases for J; bases not matched to a gene: 11. Germline V gives CDR1 SGHTA, CDR2 FQGNSA. The CDR3 DNA sequence: TGTGCCAGCAGCATAACGGGACTAGCAACTGGTGAGCAGTTCTTC. It is translated as CASSITGLATGEQFF.

In this sample, this clonotype turned up many times. The CDR3 region is CSAIQQPPNYGYTF. CDR3 DNA sequence: TGCAGTGCTATTCAACAGCCGCCTAACTATGGCTACACCTTC. V is TRBV20-1 and J is TRBJ1-2; D unresolved. Germline V gene lookup returns CDR1 DFQATT and CDR2 SNEGSKA (reference sequence). Trimming took off 4 bases at V and 0 bases at J, with 12 bases between the two ends. CDR3 length equals 14 residues.

This clonotype was detected a few times. The chain recombines TRBV20-1 with TRBJ2-3; D tentatively reads TRBD1 or TRBD2 (5 bases each). Per the germline V gene, CDR1 is DFQATT and CDR2 is SNEGSKA (reference sequence). Between the trimmed V and J ends, which lost 6 bases and 2 bases, there was a span of 15 bases. There are 14 residues in the CDR3. The CDR3 sequence is CSAWGPKATDTQYF. The DNA of the CDR3 is TGCAGTGCGTGGGGACCTAAGGCCACAGATACGCAGTATTTT.

This clonotype came up many times. The chain employs TRBV29-1 and TRBJ2-3; 10 nucleotides match TRBD2. After removal of 5 bases from V and 2 bases from J, the junction contained 10 bases not matched to a gene. This CDR3 region has 16 residues. Germline CDR1 reads SQVTM; CDR2 reads ANQGSEA. CDR3 sequence (DNA): TGCAGCGTTCGCAAATATAGCGGGAGGTCCACAGATACGCAGTATTTT. Translation: CSVRKYSGRSTDTQYF.

V is TRBV7-9 and J is TRBJ1-6; the D gene is possibly TRBD1 (5 bases). This CDR3 region has 15 residues. Germline-derived CDR1 and CDR2 are SEHNR and FQNEAQ (reference sequence). Trimming shortened V by 7 bases and J by 9 bases, and 19 bases separated the two germline ends. CDR3 bases: TGTGCCAGCATCGACGGGGCCGCAGAACTTTCACCCCTCCACTTT. Its protein product is CASIDGAAELSPLHF.

This clonotype was detected ten times or more. The V and J genes are TRBV5-5 and TRBJ1-4; D unclear. Germline-derived CDR1 and CDR2 are SGHKS and YYEKEE (reference sequence). V lost 4 bases to trimming and J lost 3 bases, with 16 bases between them. CDR3 length: 16 amino acids. The CDR3 here is CASSANPRAANEKLFF. CDR3 bases: TGTGCCAGCAGCGCTAATCCTCGGGCGGCTAATGAAAAACTGTTTTTT.

This clonotype turned up a few times. This chain links TRBV12-3 or TRBV12-4 with TRBJ2-5; a weak D match, TRBD1 (6 bases). This CDR3 has 14 residues. V gave up 5 bases and J gave up 4 bases, with 14 bases separating them. The CDR3 DNA is TGTGCCAGCAGTCTCAGGGGATGGGCAGAGACCCAGTACTTC. This codes for CASSLRGWAETQYF.

This chain joins TRBV5-1 and TRBJ1-5; a weak D match, TRBD1 (5 bases). This CDR3 has 15 amino acids. Germline CDR1 is SGHRS and CDR2 is YFSETQ. Trimming removed 0 bases at V and 3 bases at J, with 10 bases between. DNA for the CDR3: TGCGCCAGCAGCTTGGACGGGGACCCCAATCAGCCCCAGCATTTT. Encoded protein: CASSLDGDPNQPQHF.

This clonotype was found many times. The chain couples TRBV5-1 to TRBJ1-2; 7 positions agree with TRBD1. CDR3 length: 14 residues. Germline loops: CDR1 SGHRS, CDR2 YFSETQ. The trim removed 2 bases at V and 5 bases at J, leaving 6 bases unmatched. CDR3 sequence reads: CASSFGGTAYGYTF. The CDR3 nucleotides read TGCGCCAGCAGCTTTGGCGGGACAGCATATGGCTACACCTTC. Full variable domain (outside the CDR3, taken from reference TRBV5-1 and TRBJ1-2): KAGVTQTPRYLIKTRGQQVTLSCSPISGHRSVSWYQQTPGQGLQFLFEYFSETQRNKGNFPGRFSGRQFSNSRSEMNVSTLELGDSALYLCASSFGGTAYGYTFGSGTRLTVV.

This clonotype came up a few times. The V and J genes are TRBV11-2 and TRBJ2-7; D is ambiguous. The CDR3 runs to 13 residues. V shed 8 bases and J shed 2 bases, with 13 bases lying between them. From germline, CDR1 is SGHAT and CDR2 FQNNGV. DNA for the CDR3: TGTGCCAGCCGGGCCGTACGGGCCTACGAGCAGTACTTC. Protein sequence: CASRAVRAYEQYF.